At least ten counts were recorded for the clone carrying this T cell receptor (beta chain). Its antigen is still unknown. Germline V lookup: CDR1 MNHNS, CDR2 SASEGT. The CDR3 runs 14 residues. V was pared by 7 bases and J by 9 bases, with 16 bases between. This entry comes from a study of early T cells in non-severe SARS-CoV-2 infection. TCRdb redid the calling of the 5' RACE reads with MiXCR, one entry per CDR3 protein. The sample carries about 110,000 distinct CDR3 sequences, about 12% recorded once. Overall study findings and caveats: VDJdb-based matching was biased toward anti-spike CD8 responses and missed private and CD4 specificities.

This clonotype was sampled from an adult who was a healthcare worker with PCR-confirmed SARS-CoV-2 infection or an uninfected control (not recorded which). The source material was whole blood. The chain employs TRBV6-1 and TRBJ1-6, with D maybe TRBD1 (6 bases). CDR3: CASNTRGQSSPLHF. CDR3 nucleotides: TGTGCCAGCAATACCAGAGGACAGAGTTCACCCCTCCACTTT.